A selection of T cell receptor beta chains follows, all from one sample in a study of cytomegalovirus exposure and HLA in healthy donors. Measured with immunoSEQ multiplex PCR; TCRdb has only the in-frame clones, and not every one. The data show about 130,000 clones, with more than 60% seen just once and around 1.8% held by the top ten. Sequences were obtained from PBMCs. The receptors stem from a woman in her 40s in good health and CMV-seronegative. The CDR3 runs from the conserved cysteine through the conserved F or W. A D gene is named only where the DNA matches it firmly. Clone size, where shown, is once, few, many, or a class for clones that have expanded.

CDR3: CASSPGTSFQETQYF; DNA: TGTGCCAGCAGCCCCGGGACTAGCTTCCAAGAGACCCAGTACTTC; V: TRBV27; size: -; J: TRBJ2-5; D: TRBD2
CDR3: CASSLSSGLFYNEQFF; DNA: TGTGCCAGCAGCTTGAGTAGCGGGTTATTTTACAATGAGCAGTTCTTC; V: TRBV7-2; size: -; J: TRBJ2-1; D: TRBD2
CDR3: CASSLAGPQETQYF; DNA: TGTGCCAGCAGCTTAGCGGGCCCTCAAGAGACCCAGTACTTC; V: TRBV7-2; size: -; J: TRBJ2-5; D: -
CDR3: CAVRTEDNEKLFF; DNA: TGTGCCGTAAGGACAGAAGATAATGAAAAACTGTTTTTT; V: TRBV10-3; size: -; J: TRBJ1-4; D: -
CDR3: CASSSGTEGEKLFF; DNA: TGTGCCAGCAGTTCCGGGACTGAGGGGGAAAAACTGTTTTTT; V: TRBV28; size: -; J: TRBJ1-4; D: -
CDR3: CASSFLGDEQYF; DNA: TGTGCCAGCAGCTTTTTAGGGGACGAGCAGTACTTC; V: TRBV7-9; size: -; J: TRBJ2-7; D: -
CDR3: CASSQADSLLGEQFF; DNA: TGTGCCAGCAGCCAAGCGGACTCCTTGCTCGGTGAGCAGTTCTTC; V: TRBV4-2; size: -; J: TRBJ2-1; D: -
CDR3: CASTGGQGETQYF; DNA: TGTGCCAGCACCGGGGGACAGGGGGAGACCCAGTACTTC; V: TRBV5-4; size: -; J: TRBJ2-5; D: TRBD1
CDR3: CASSFFSPDTQYF; DNA: TGTGCCAGCAGCTTTTTTTCCCCAGATACGCAGTATTTT; V: TRBV27; size: few; J: TRBJ2-3; D: -
CDR3: CAKAGSGLDTGELFF; DNA: TGTGCCAAAGCGGGGTCCGGGCTAGACACCGGGGAGCTGTTTTTT; V: TRBV30; size: once; J: TRBJ2-2; D: TRBD2
CDR3: CASSRTSGVEKLFF; DNA: TGTGCCAGTAGTCGTACATCAGGGGTGGAAAAACTGTTTTTT; V: TRBV19; size: -; J: TRBJ1-4; D: -
CDR3: CASSGGVSSNYEQYF; DNA: TGCGCCAGCAGCGGGGGGGTCTCCTCAAACTACGAGCAGTACTTC; V: TRBV4-1; size: -; J: TRBJ2-7; D: TRBD2
CDR3: CASKATGSDEQFF; DNA: TGTGCCAGTAAAGCAACAGGGAGTGATGAGCAGTTCTTC; V: TRBV19; size: -; J: TRBJ2-1; D: -
CDR3: CASSQISGAPSYEQYF; DNA: TGTGCCAGCAGCCAAATTAGCGGAGCTCCGAGCTACGAGCAGTACTTC; V: TRBV28; size: once; J: TRBJ2-7; D: -
CDR3: CASSGQMRGQSNEQFF; DNA: TGTGCCAGCAGCGGCCAAATGAGGGGGCAAAGTAATGAGCAGTTCTTC; V: TRBV9; size: -; J: TRBJ2-1; D: TRBD1
CDR3: CAWGLAGGPDTGELFF; DNA: TGTGCCTGGGGACTAGCGGGAGGGCCCGACACCGGGGAGCTGTTTTTT; V: TRBV30; size: once; J: TRBJ2-2; D: TRBD2
CDR3: CASSESRGMTDTQYF; DNA: TGTGCCAGCAGTGAATCTAGGGGTATGACAGATACGCAGTATTTT; V: TRBV25-1; size: -; J: TRBJ2-3; D: -
CDR3: CASSRDSLSYNEQFF; DNA: TGTGCCAGCTCACGGGACTCACTCTCCTACAATGAGCAGTTCTTC; V: TRBV18; size: -; J: TRBJ2-1; D: -
CDR3: CASTGGGPGEKLFF; DNA: TGTGCCAGCACTGGAGGCGGGCCCGGTGAAAAACTGTTTTTT; V: TRBV6-1; size: -; J: TRBJ1-4; D: -
CDR3: CASSYIVGRGETQYF; DNA: TGTGCCAGCAGTTACATCGTGGGGCGGGGGGAGACCCAGTACTTC; V: TRBV6-5; size: -; J: TRBJ2-5; D: TRBD2
CDR3: CASSLGAYEQYF; DNA: TGTGCCAGCAGTTTAGGAGCCTACGAGCAGTACTTC; V: TRBV28; size: once; J: TRBJ2-7; D: -
CDR3: CASSRGDREYEELFF; DNA: TGTGCCAGTAGTAGGGGGGACAGGGAGTACGAGGAGCTGTTTTTT; V: TRBV19; size: -; J: TRBJ2-2; D: TRBD1
CDR3: CASSFVGLGDNEQFF; DNA: TGTGCCAGCAGCTTTGTGGGACTAGGGGACAATGAGCAGTTCTTC; V: TRBV5-4; size: -; J: TRBJ2-1; D: TRBD2
CDR3: CSSSPPTVRDYGYTF; DNA: TGTTCCAGCAGCCCACCGACGGTCCGGGACTATGGCTACACCTTC; V: TRBV7-9; size: -; J: TRBJ1-2; D: -
CDR3: CASRGSGGARYEQYF; DNA: TGTGCCAGCAGGGGGAGCGGGGGGGCCAGATACGAGCAGTACTTC; V: TRBV28; size: -; J: TRBJ2-7; D: TRBD2
CDR3: CASSYEASGTYEQYF; DNA: TGTGCCAGTAGTTACGAGGCTAGCGGGACCTACGAGCAGTACTTC; V: TRBV19; size: -; J: TRBJ2-7; D: TRBD2
CDR3: CASSPPALAGANNEQFF; DNA: TGTGCCAGCAGCCCCCCTGCCTTAGCGGGGGCTAACAATGAGCAGTTCTTC; V: TRBV7-9; size: -; J: TRBJ2-1; D: TRBD2
CDR3: CASSLFTGDTDTQYF; DNA: TGTGCCAGCAGCTTATTCACTGGAGACACAGATACGCAGTATTTT; V: TRBV7-8; size: -; J: TRBJ2-3; D: -